The present TCR beta chain was sequenced within a study of blood T cell repertoires in COVID-19. In the source study's methods: Scientists estimated how many nucleated cells there were by amplifying reference gene primers. Sequenced by immunoSEQ multiplex PCR; TCRdb stores in-frame clones only, minus some. D and trimming come from the DNA, and the V and J calls and clone size come from that table. The data contain fewer than 200,000 clones, about 88% of them singletons. This CDR3 is built from 15 residues. Germline V gives CDR1 LNHDA, CDR2 SQIVND (reference sequence). The V end was cut by 4 bases, the J end by 6 bases, with 19 bases between.

Source material: peripheral blood. This clonotype was sampled from a man between 18 and 29 years old who had recovered from COVID-19. This chain uses TRBV19 with TRBJ2-7; TRBD1 might be the D (6 bases). The CDR3 nucleotides read TGTGCCAGTAGTAGAGGGACCAGGGGTACGCCCGAGCAGTACTTC. Protein product: CASSRGTRGTPEQYF.